Below are 26 T cell receptor beta chains sequenced from a single sample in a study of T cells in localized non-small cell lung cancer. This table comes from immunoSEQ multiplex PCR, and its TCRdb copy is limited to in-frame clones, with some not included. The repertoire holds 64,000 or so clones, roughly 90% seen once, with approximately 2% in the top ten. The sample was peripheral blood, taken before any cancer treatment. The receptors were sampled from a woman between 40 and 69 years old with stage I lung adenocarcinoma.

This chain joins TRBV7-2 and TRBJ2-4; D remains ambiguous. CDR3 length: 17 residues. Trimming stripped 0 bases from V and 0 bases from J, with 12 bases between. Germline V CDR1 and CDR2: SGHTA, FQGNSA. CDR3 protein: CASSLARRSGAKNIQYF. The CDR3 DNA is TGTGCCAGCAGCTTAGCTCGGCGTTCGGGAGCCAAAAACATTCAGTACTTC. The complete variable domain, with remaining parts taken from reference TRBV7-2 and TRBJ2-4, reads GAGVSQSPSNKVTEKGKDVELRCDPISGHTALYWYRQSLGQGLEFLIYFQGNSAPDKSGLPSDRFSAERTGGSVSTLTIQRTQQEDSAVYLCASSLARRSGAKNIQYFGAGTRLSVL.

The rearrangement links TRBV27 to TRBJ1-2, with a possible D match to TRBD1 (5 bases). There are 13 residues in the CDR3. V shed 2 bases and J shed 4 bases, with 8 bases lying between them. Germline values: CDR1 MNHEY, CDR2 SMNVEV (reference sequence). CDR3 residues: CASSLTGSYGYTF. The CDR3 nucleotides read TGTGCCAGCAGTTTAACAGGTTCCTATGGCTACACCTTC.

The V gene is TRBV7-8, the J gene TRBJ2-1; D could derive from TRBD1 or TRBD2 (5 bases each). V was clipped by 5 bases and J by 6 bases, with 17 bases between them. The CDR3 totals 15 residues. The V gene's germline CDR1 is SGHVS and CDR2 FQNEAQ. CDR3 bases: TGTGCCAGCAGCCCTCAAACAGGAGGAATCAATGAGCAGTTCTTC. Amino acid sequence: CASSPQTGGINEQFF. Filled out from reference TRBV7-8 and TRBJ2-1, the complete variable domain reads GAGVSQSPRYKVAKRGQDVALRCDPISGHVSLFWYQQALGQGPEFLTYFQNEAQLDKSGLPSDRFFAERPEGSVSTLKIQRTQQEDSAVYLCASSPQTGGINEQFFGPGTRLTVL.

The rearrangement joins TRBV11-2 to TRBJ1-6, with 11 positions matching TRBD1. This CDR3 region has 17 residues. Per the germline V gene, CDR1 is SGHAT and CDR2 is FQNNGV. Germline trimming cut 0 bases from V and 8 bases from J; bases unmatched to any gene: 6. DNA for the CDR3: TGTGCCAGCAGCTTAGATTTCGGACAGGGGGCGCATTCACCCCTCCACTTT. Translating it yields CASSLDFGQGAHSPLHF.

The chain has TRBV28 and TRBJ2-3; 15 bases fit TRBD2. The ends lost 8 bases at V and 1 base at J; junction bases unmatched: 16. This CDR3 is 20 amino acids long. From germline, CDR1 is MDHEN and CDR2 SYDVKM. The DNA for the CDR3 is TGTGCCAGCCACAGTTTTCCGGGACTAGCGGGAGGCGCGGGCACAGATACGCAGTATTTT. Encoded protein: CASHSFPGLAGGAGTDTQYF.

This chain joins TRBV6-4 and TRBJ2-6; D unclear. This CDR3 is 15 amino acids long. V gave up 4 bases and J gave up 3 bases, with 10 bases separating them. Germline lookup yields CDR1 MRHNA and CDR2 SNTAGT. CDR3 bases: TGTGCCAGCAGTGCACAACCCGGTGGGGCCAACGTCCTGACTTTC. It codes for CASSAQPGGANVLTF.

J is TRBJ2-3 and V is TRBV19; D unresolved. The V and J ends lost 5 bases and 2 bases respectively, with 8 bases between them. CDR1 and CDR2 (germline): LNHDA, SQIVND (reference sequence). CDR3 length: 13 residues. For the CDR3, the DNA is TGTGCCAGTAGTTACAGTATCACAGATACGCAGTATTTT. This translates into CASSYSITDTQYF.

V is TRBV2 and J is TRBJ1-1; TRBD1 matches at 9 bases. The V gene end was trimmed by 4 bases and the J gene end by 4 bases; junction bases not matched to a gene: 1. The CDR3 has 13 amino acids. Germline V gene sequence: CDR1 SNHLY, CDR2 FYNNEI. In DNA form, the CDR3 reads TGTGCCAGCAGTGGACAGGGGGGCACTGAAGCTTTCTTT. It specifies CASSGQGGTEAFF.

The CDR3 region has the DNA TGTGCCAGCAGCTGGACTTGGGATCCAGAGACCCAGTACTTC. This codes for CASSWTWDPETQYF. The rearrangement joins TRBV7-9 to TRBJ2-5; D might be TRBD2 (5 bases). Trimming removed 4 bases at V and 4 bases at J, with 13 bases between. Germline V gene lookup returns CDR1 SEHNR and CDR2 FQNEAQ (reference sequence). The CDR3 contains 14 residues. The full variable domain, with the rest looked up from reference TRBV7-9 and TRBJ2-5, is DTGVSQNPRHKITKRGQNVTFRCDPISEHNRLYWYRQTLGQGPEFLTYFQNEAQLEKSRLLSDRFSAERPKGSFSTLEIQRTEQGDSAMYLCASSWTWDPETQYFGPGTRLLVL.

The rearrangement uses TRBV30 and TRBJ2-1; 11 nucleotides agree with TRBD2. The CDR3 is made up of 15 amino acids. From germline, CDR1 is GTSNPN and CDR2 SVGIG (reference sequence). Trimming removed 0 bases from V and 7 bases from J; junction bases left unmatched: 5. The CDR3 here is CAWSVGTSGRNEQFF. CDR3 nucleotides: TGTGCCTGGAGTGTAGGGACTAGCGGTAGAAATGAGCAGTTCTTC.

The chain couples TRBV5-1 to TRBJ1-1, with 10 bases identical to TRBD1. With V trimmed by 0 bases and J by 0 bases, 2 bases remained unmatched. The CDR3 has 16 amino acids. CDR1 is SGHRS and CDR2 is YFSETQ in the germline V gene. The DNA of the CDR3 is TGCGCCAGCAGCTTGGGGACAGGGGGATTGAACACTGAAGCTTTCTTT. Translated: CASSLGTGGLNTEAFF.

V gene TRBV11-1 combines with J gene TRBJ2-3, with TRBD2 as a possible D gene (5 bases). V was trimmed by 3 bases and J by 4 bases, leaving 14 bases between them. Looked up from germline, CDR1 is SGHAT and CDR2 is FQDESV (reference sequence). This CDR3 has 15 residues. The CDR3 protein is CASSLRAARPDTQYF. The CDR3 DNA sequence: TGTGCCAGCAGCTTGAGAGCGGCTAGACCAGATACGCAGTATTTT.

J is TRBJ1-1 and V is TRBV13, with a weak D call TRBD1 (6 bases). Germline V gene sequence: CDR1 PRHDT, CDR2 FYEKMQ (reference sequence). The CDR3 extends over 15 amino acids. V was trimmed by 3 bases and J by 0 bases, leaving 11 bases between them. Here the CDR3 reads CASSLTGPLNTEAFF. In DNA form, the CDR3 reads TGTGCCAGCAGCTTGACAGGCCCTTTGAACACTGAAGCTTTCTTT.

V usage is TRBV28 and J usage is TRBJ1-3; D not certain. Germline V CDR1 and CDR2: MDHEN, SYDVKM. CDR3 length equals 14 residues. V gave up 5 bases and J gave up 0 bases, with 8 bases separating them. CDR3 bases: TGTGCCAGCAGTATGGACGTCTCTGGAAACACCATATATTTT. This sequence encodes CASSMDVSGNTIYF.

This clone was observed a single time. The V and J genes are TRBV5-1 and TRBJ1-2; D gene ambiguous. Trimming pared 1 base from V and 5 bases from J, leaving 6 bases between. Germline assignment: CDR1 SGHRS and CDR2 YFSETQ. The CDR3 sequence is 12 residues long. The CDR3: CASSLSQYGYTF. DNA for the CDR3: TGCGCCAGCAGCTTGTCTCAGTATGGCTACACCTTC. Filled out from reference TRBV5-1 and TRBJ1-2, the complete variable domain reads KAGVTQTPRYLIKTRGQQVTLSCSPISGHRSVSWYQQTPGQGLQFLFEYFSETQRNKGNFPGRFSGRQFSNSRSEMNVSTLELGDSALYLCASSLSQYGYTFGSGTRLTVV.

This sequence joins TRBV27 and TRBJ1-1; D not resolved. Germline CDR1 reads MNHEY; CDR2 reads SMNVEV (reference sequence). Trimming took 5 bases from V and 5 from J, leaving 9 bases between them. CDR3 size: 12 residues. The CDR3 region is CASSGGWTEAFF. The DNA of the CDR3 is TGTGCCAGCAGTGGAGGATGGACTGAAGCTTTCTTT.

The chain carries TRBV5-1 and TRBJ2-1, with D uncertain. Germline V gives CDR1 SGHRS, CDR2 YFSETQ. The CDR3 has 14 residues. Between the trimmed V and J ends, which lost 2 bases and 0 bases, there was a span of 6 bases. The CDR3 DNA reads as TGCGCCAGCAGCTTTCAGAGCTCCTACAATGAGCAGTTCTTC. This codes for CASSFQSSYNEQFF.

V and J are TRBV27 and TRBJ2-2; tentative D call: TRBD1 (6 bases). The CDR3 consists of 16 residues. CDR1 is MNHEY and CDR2 is SMNVEV in the germline V gene (reference sequence). V was cut by 8 bases and J by 8 bases, with 24 bases left in between. In nucleotides, the CDR3 is TGTGCCAGCGTCTCGTTGGACAGTTCCTCAAAGGGGGAGCTGTTTTTT. It codes for CASVSLDSSSKGELFF.

The chain uses TRBV5-1 and TRBJ1-1; D unclear. The CDR3 runs to 13 residues. From germline, CDR1 is SGHRS and CDR2 YFSETQ. The V and J ends lost 0 bases and 3 bases respectively, with 6 bases between them. The CDR3 region is CASSLARDTEAFF. As DNA, the CDR3 is TGCGCCAGCAGCTTGGCCCGGGACACTGAAGCTTTCTTT.

The chain is built from TRBV5-1 and TRBJ1-1; unclear D gene. The CDR3 runs to 14 residues. Germline CDR1 reads SGHRS; CDR2 reads YFSETQ. V was clipped by 4 bases and J by 2 bases, with 12 bases between them. The CDR3 sequence is CASSPSLHNTEAFF. CDR3 nucleotides: TGCGCCAGCAGCCCCTCGTTGCATAACACTGAAGCTTTCTTT.

This clone has only one observation. The CDR3 protein is CASSPPQGINTGELFF. The DNA for the CDR3 is TGCGCCAGCAGCCCCCCCCAGGGCATAAACACCGGGGAGCTGTTTTTT. The chain employs TRBV5-1 and TRBJ2-2; possible D gene TRBD1, 5 bases. Deletions cut 4 bases from V and 2 bases from J, with 15 bases between. CDR3 size: 16 residues. CDR1 is SGHRS and CDR2 is YFSETQ in the germline V gene.

The chain uses TRBV6-1 and TRBJ2-2; D unclear. Germline CDR1 and CDR2: MNHNS and SASEGT. V lost 1 base, J lost 6 bases, and 12 bases lay in between. The CDR3 has 15 residues. CDR3 region: CASSEEVLSSGELFF. CDR3 in DNA: TGTGCCAGCAGTGAAGAGGTCTTGTCGTCCGGGGAGCTGTTTTTT.

This clone has only a few counts. The rearrangement links TRBV6-6 to TRBJ1-2, with D uncertain. The CDR3 consists of 16 residues. Germline V CDR1 and CDR2: MNHNY, SVGAGI (reference sequence). Trimming stripped 0 bases from V and 4 bases from J, with 15 bases between. This chain's CDR3 is CASSYSRSLQTYGYTF. CDR3 sequence (DNA): TGTGCCAGCAGTTACTCGAGAAGTTTACAGACCTATGGCTACACCTTC.

The chain couples TRBV5-5 to TRBJ2-7; TRBD1 matches 10 bases. J gave up 0 bases and V 3 bases, and 6 bases lay outside the gene matches. CDR1 SGHKS and CDR2 YYEKEE come from the germline V gene (reference sequence). The CDR3 has 16 residues. The CDR3 bases are TGTGCCAGCAGCTGGGGACAGGGGCCTAGCTCCTACGAGCAGTACTTC. It encodes CASSWGQGPSSYEQYF.

This chain uses TRBV6-6 with TRBJ2-2, with TRBD2 as a possible D gene (5 bases). V was cut by 0 bases and J by 3 bases, with 11 bases left in between. The CDR3 has 16 residues. The germline V gene has CDR1 MNHNY and CDR2 SVGAGI (reference sequence). The DNA for the CDR3 is TGTGCCAGCAGTTACTCGTCCGGAGGCGACACCGGGGAGCTGTTTTTT. Protein product: CASSYSSGGDTGELFF.

This chain joins TRBV6-5 and TRBJ1-1, with D possibly being TRBD1 (5 bases). V was shortened by 3 bases and J by 2 bases, with 13 bases between the two germline ends. CDR1 is MNHEY, CDR2 SVGAGI, per germline. The CDR3 runs 15 residues. The CDR3 here is CASSYNLGPNTEAFF. For the CDR3, the DNA is TGTGCCAGCAGTTATAACCTGGGGCCCAACACTGAAGCTTTCTTT.